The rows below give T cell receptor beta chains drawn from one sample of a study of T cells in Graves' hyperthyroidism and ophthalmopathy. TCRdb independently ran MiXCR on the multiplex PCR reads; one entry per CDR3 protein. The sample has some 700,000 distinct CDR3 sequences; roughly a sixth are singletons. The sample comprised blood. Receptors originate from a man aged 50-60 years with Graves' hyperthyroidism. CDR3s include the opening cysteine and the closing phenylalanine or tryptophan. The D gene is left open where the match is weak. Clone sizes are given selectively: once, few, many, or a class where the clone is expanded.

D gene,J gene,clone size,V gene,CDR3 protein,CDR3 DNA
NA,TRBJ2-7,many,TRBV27,CASSKTPQFYEQYF,TGTGCCAGCAGTAAAACTCCCCAGTTCTACGAGCAGTACTTC
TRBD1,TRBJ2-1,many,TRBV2,CASRDSGQKSYNEQFF,TGTGCCAGCAGAGATTCGGGACAGAAATCCTACAATGAGCAGTTCTTC
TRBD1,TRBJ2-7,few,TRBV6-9,CASSYLGRGHEQYF,TGTGCCAGCAGTTACCTGGGCAGGGGGCACGAGCAGTACTTC
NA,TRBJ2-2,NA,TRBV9,CASSVGAQANTGELFF,TGTGCCAGCAGCGTAGGGGCACAGGCGAACACCGGGGAGCTGTTTTTT
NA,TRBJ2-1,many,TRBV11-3,CASSENPVEQFF,TGTGCCAGCAGTGAAAATCCAGTTGAGCAGTTCTTC
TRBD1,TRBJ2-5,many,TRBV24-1,CATSDPYRGPKETQYF,TGTGCCACCAGTGACCCTTACAGGGGGCCCAAAGAGACCCAGTACTTC
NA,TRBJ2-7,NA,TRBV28,CASSSPPTDSYEQYF,TGTGCCAGCAGTTCCCCGCCGACAGACTCCTACGAGCAGTACTTC
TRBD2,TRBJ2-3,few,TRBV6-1,CASSVGTRLRTDTQYF,TGTGCCAGCAGTGTGGGGACTAGGTTACGTACAGATACGCAGTATTTT
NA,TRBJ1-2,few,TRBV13,CASSSGYYGYTF,TGTGCCAGCAGCTCAGGGTATTATGGCTACACCTTC
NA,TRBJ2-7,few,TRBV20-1,CSAPDGNEQYF,TGCAGTGCTCCGGATGGGAACGAGCAGTACTTC
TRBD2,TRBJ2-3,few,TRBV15,CATSRKSGTSVDTQYF,TGTGCCACCAGCAGGAAATCCGGGACTAGCGTAGATACGCAGTATTTT
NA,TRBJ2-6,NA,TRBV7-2,CASSPTGSSAANVLTF,TGTGCCAGCAGCCCCACAGGGTCTTCTGCGGCCAACGTCCTGACTTTC
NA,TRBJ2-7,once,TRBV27,CASSLMAGHYEQYF,TGTGCCAGCAGTTTAATGGCGGGGCACTACGAGCAGTACTTC
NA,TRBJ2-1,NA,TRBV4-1,CASSQDVSSYNEQFF,TGCGCCAGCAGCCAAGACGTTAGCTCCTACAATGAGCAGTTCTTC
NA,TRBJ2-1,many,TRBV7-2,CASSLGNGIHNEQFF,TGTGCCAGCAGCTTAGGAAATGGGATCCACAATGAGCAGTTCTTC
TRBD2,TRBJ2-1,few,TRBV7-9,CASSLEGLAGARYNEQFF,TGTGCCAGCAGCTTAGAAGGACTAGCGGGAGCTCGCTACAATGAGCAGTTCTTC
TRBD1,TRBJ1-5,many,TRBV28,CASSTGGRGNQPQHF,TGTGCCAGCAGTACAGGGGGCAGGGGGAATCAGCCCCAGCATTTT
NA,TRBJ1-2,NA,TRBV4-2,CASSQVTLPNSDGYTF,TGTGCCAGCAGCCAAGTCACTTTACCCAACAGTGATGGCTACACCTTC
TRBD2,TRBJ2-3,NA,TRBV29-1,CSVEDRGVTDTQYF,TGCAGCGTTGAAGATCGGGGGGTGACAGATACGCAGTATTTT